Below, one T cell receptor beta chain is given with its context. This entry belongs to a study of blood T cell repertoires in COVID-19. Whole-study context: The United States, Italy and Spain were the sources of the acute and convalescent COVID-19 samples.

Per the authors' pipeline: Nucleated cell number was recorded as an estimate derived from reference gene primer amplification. Sequenced by immunoSEQ multiplex PCR; TCRdb stores in-frame clones only, minus some. The DNA gave D and trimming, while V, J and clone size come from that table. Among 150,000 to 200,000 clones listed, roughly 88% were seen once. Germline V gene data show CDR1 as MNHEY and CDR2 as SMNVEV (reference sequence). The CDR3 totals 15 residues. With 7 bases clipped from V and 5 bases from J, the junction kept 9 bases outside the gene matches. Specimen: peripheral blood. The sequence was collected from a man aged 18-30 years with acute or convalescent COVID-19. This chain uses TRBV27 with TRBJ2-7; TRBD1 aligns across 12 bases. The CDR3 region has the DNA TGTGCCAGCACCTCCTTGGGGACAGGGGGCCACGAGCAGTACTTC. Amino acids: CASTSLGTGGHEQYF.